The 26 T cell receptor beta chains listed next were all sequenced from one sample in a study of blood T cell repertoires in COVID-19. Generated by immunoSEQ multiplex PCR, the TCRdb table keeps only in-frame clones and is missing some. The sample lists 100,000 to 150,000 clones; 88% were seen once. The sequenced sample consisted of peripheral blood. These receptors all come from a man aged 50 to 60 with acute or convalescent COVID-19.

V gene TRBV5-5 combines with J gene TRBJ1-2; 8 nucleotides align to TRBD1. CDR1 SGHKS and CDR2 YYEKEE come from the germline V gene (reference sequence). V gave up 7 bases and J gave up 3 bases; unmatched junction bases: 8. The CDR3 consists of 14 residues. CDR3 amino acids: CASEPGQGHYGYTF. The DNA of the CDR3 is TGTGCCAGCGAACCTGGACAGGGTCACTATGGCTACACCTTC. Combining the CDR3 with reference TRBV5-5 and TRBJ1-2 gives the whole variable domain DAGVTQSPTHLIKTRGQQVTLRCSPISGHKSVSWYQQVLGQGPQFIFQYYEKEERGRGNFPDRFSARQFPNYSSELNVNALLLGDSALYLCASEPGQGHYGYTFGSGTRLTVV.

This clone was detected once. The CDR3 reads CAWAHGVGGYTF. The CDR3 bases are TGTGCCTGGGCGCACGGGGTGGGTGGCTACACCTTC. The V gene is TRBV30, the J gene TRBJ1-2; D remains unclear. The CDR3 consists of 12 residues. V was clipped by 5 bases and J by 7 bases, with 14 bases between them. CDR1 is GTSNPN, CDR2 SVGIG, per germline (reference sequence).

This clone came up many times. V and J are TRBV4-1 and TRBJ1-6, with 7 bases that match TRBD1. J was trimmed by 7 bases and V by 4 bases; bases with no gene match: 4. The CDR3 length is 14 residues. Per the germline V gene, CDR1 is MGHRA and CDR2 is YSYEKL. The CDR3 DNA follows: TGCGCCAGCAGCCTGAGACAGGGAAATTCACCCCTCCACTTT. Translation: CASSLRQGNSPLHF.

The chain carries TRBV30 and TRBJ1-1; D perhaps matches TRBD1 (6 bases). The CDR3 extends over 13 amino acids. V lost 1 base and J lost 5, with 11 bases in between. Germline V gene lookup returns CDR1 GTSNPN and CDR2 SVGIG (reference sequence). The CDR3 bases are TGTGCCTGGAGTGAACAGGGTGGGACTGAAGCTTTCTTT. Protein product: CAWSEQGGTEAFF.

J is TRBJ2-1 and V is TRBV2, with D hard to call. V lost 5 bases and J lost 7, with 6 bases in between. The germline V gene encodes CDR1 SNHLY and CDR2 FYNNEI. The CDR3 extends over 11 amino acids. CDR3 nucleotide sequence: TGTGCCAGCAGTTTCGTGAATGAGCAGTTCTTC. It is translated as CASSFVNEQFF.

The chain carries TRBV19 and TRBJ1-1, with D possibly TRBD1 on 5 matching bases. V was shortened by 1 base and J by 2 bases, with 11 bases between the two germline ends. This CDR3 spans 15 amino acids. The V gene's germline CDR1 is LNHDA and CDR2 SQIVND (reference sequence). The DNA for the CDR3 is TGTGCCAGTAGTATAGCCAGGGTGGTTAACACTGAAGCTTTCTTT. Translating it yields CASSIARVVNTEAFF.

CDR3: CAWSPPGQSLYGYTF. CDR3 DNA sequence: TGTGCCTGGAGTCCCCCCGGACAGTCCCTTTATGGCTACACCTTC. The chain couples TRBV30 to TRBJ1-2, with D perhaps TRBD1 (6 bases). In germline, CDR1 is GTSNPN, CDR2 SVGIG (reference sequence). The CDR3 is 15 residues long. V gave up 2 bases and J gave up 5 bases, with 18 bases separating them.

CDR3: CASSYRVDQETQYF. The CDR3 DNA follows: TGTGCCAGCAGCTACAGGGTAGACCAAGAGACCCAGTACTTC. V is TRBV5-4 and J is TRBJ2-5, with D maybe TRBD1 (6 bases). Trimming removed 3 bases from V and 0 bases from J, with 9 bases in between. This CDR3 is 14 amino acids long. Germline V gene lookup returns CDR1 SGHNT and CDR2 YYREEE (reference sequence).

This chain links TRBV9 with TRBJ1-5, with 9 bases aligning to TRBD1. This CDR3 is 14 amino acids long. Germline V gene lookup returns CDR1 SGDLS and CDR2 YYNGEE. V trimming: 4 bases; J trimming: 6 bases; junction bases outside the gene matches: 5. CDR3 sequence: CASSTGTGFQPQHF. The CDR3, as DNA: TGTGCCAGCAGCACCGGGACAGGGTTTCAGCCCCAGCATTTT. The full variable domain, completed using reference TRBV9 and TRBJ1-5, is DSGVTQTPKHLITATGQRVTLRCSPRSGDLSVYWYQQSLDQGLQFLIQYYNGEERAKGNILERFSAQQFPDLHSELNLSSLELGDSALYFCASSTGTGFQPQHFGDGTRLSIL.

The V gene is TRBV19, the J gene TRBJ2-3; 9 bases line up with TRBD2. The CDR3 consists of 15 residues. V shed 1 base and J 5 bases; nucleotides not matched to a gene: 4. Germline V gene lookup returns CDR1 LNHDA and CDR2 SQIVND (reference sequence). CDR3 bases: TGTGCCAGTAGTATAGGGACTAGCGCCCTAGATACGCAGTATTTT. It codes for CASSIGTSALDTQYF.

CDR3 bases: TGTGCCAGCAGTTATAACCCCGACTCGAACACTGAAGCTTTCTTT. It specifies CASSYNPDSNTEAFF. The rearrangement joins TRBV6-5 to TRBJ1-1; no clear D gene. Trimming took 3 bases from V and 1 from J, leaving 12 bases between them. The CDR3 runs to 15 residues. The V gene's germline CDR1 is MNHEY and CDR2 SVGAGI.

This chain links TRBV10-3 with TRBJ1-2, with TRBD1 matching 7 bases. CDR1 and CDR2 from the germline V gene are ENHRY and SYGVKD. The ends lost 6 bases at V and 8 bases at J; junction bases unmatched: 15. The CDR3 has 15 amino acids. The CDR3 DNA sequence: TGTGCCATCAGGTCACTACCTACAGGGGAGCAGGGCTACACCTTC. This translates into CAIRSLPTGEQGYTF.

The genes are TRBV20-1 and TRBJ2-5, with D hard to call. Germline assignment: CDR1 DFQATT and CDR2 SNEGSKA (reference sequence). Deletions cut 3 bases from V and 3 bases from J, with 11 bases between. This CDR3 is 13 amino acids long. The CDR3 sequence is CSASGTTEETQYF. In nucleotides, the CDR3 is TGCAGTGCTAGTGGTACTACTGAAGAGACCCAGTACTTC.

J is TRBJ2-1 and V is TRBV9; 9 bases fit TRBD1. CDR3 length: 15 amino acids. Germline V gene lookup returns CDR1 SGDLS and CDR2 YYNGEE. V dropped 4 bases and J dropped 2; count of bases not matched to a gene: 4. The CDR3 DNA reads TGTGCCAGCAGCTCCCGACAGGGGGCCTACAATGAGCAGTTCTTC. Protein sequence: CASSSRQGAYNEQFF.

The rearrangement uses TRBV7-9 and TRBJ2-1; possible D gene TRBD2, 5 bases. Between the trimmed V and J ends, which lost 2 bases and 5 bases, there was a span of 7 bases. Germline CDR1 SEHNR, CDR2 FQNEAQ (reference sequence). The CDR3 has 13 residues. The CDR3 here is CASSLYGNNEQFF. The CDR3 coding sequence is TGTGCCAGCAGCTTATACGGGAACAATGAGCAGTTCTTC.

The chain uses TRBV24-1 and TRBJ2-2, with 9 bases aligning to TRBD2. CDR1 and CDR2 (germline): KGHDR, SFDVKD. The CDR3 is 17 amino acids. After removal of 2 bases from V and 1 base from J, the junction contained 4 bases not matched to a gene. CDR3: CATSDSRLAVNTGELFF. In nucleotides, the CDR3 is TGTGCCACCAGTGATTCCCGACTAGCGGTGAACACCGGGGAGCTGTTTTTT.

The chain couples TRBV10-2 to TRBJ1-2, with 9 bases aligning to TRBD1. V lost 3 bases to trimming and J lost 5 bases; unmatched junction nucleotides: 7. Germline loops: CDR1 WSHSY, CDR2 SAAADI. The CDR3 extends over 15 amino acids. CDR3 bases: TGCGCCAGCAGTGATCGCGGCGACAGGGGGTATGGCTACACCTTC. It yields the protein CASSDRGDRGYGYTF.

This chain uses TRBV5-4 with TRBJ1-4; 7 bases are shared with TRBD1. The germline CDR1 and CDR2 sequences are SGHNT and YYREEE (reference sequence). The CDR3 loop spans 14 amino acids. V shed 4 bases, J shed 8 bases, and the junction held 8 bases outside the gene matches. In DNA, the CDR3 is TGTGCCAGCAGCCCAAGACAGGGAGGAGAAAAACTGTTTTTT. Translation gives CASSPRQGGEKLFF.

The gene calls are TRBV5-4 and TRBJ2-7; 10 bases align to TRBD1. Losses at the gene ends were 0 bases for V and 3 bases for J; bases not matched to a gene: 3. CDR3 length equals 15 residues. Germline V gives CDR1 SGHNT, CDR2 YYREEE (reference sequence). Here the CDR3 DNA reads TGTGCCAGCAGCTTGGGGGACAGGGGAAGCTACGAGCAGTACTTC. Amino acids: CASSLGDRGSYEQYF. Supplemented by reference TRBV5-4 and TRBJ2-7, the full variable domain reads ETGVTQSPTHLIKTRGQQVTLRCSSQSGHNTVSWYQQALGQGPQFIFQYYREEENGRGNFPPRFSGLQFPNYSSELNVNALELDDSALYLCASSLGDRGSYEQYFGPGTRLTVT.

The gene calls are TRBV5-1 and TRBJ1-2; D is perhaps TRBD1 (6 bases). Germline V lookup: CDR1 SGHRS, CDR2 YFSETQ. The CDR3 has 14 residues. V gave up 0 bases and J gave up 2 bases, with 8 bases separating them. The CDR3 nucleotides are TGCGCCAGCAGCTTGGCCGGGACAAACTATGGCTACACCTTC. Encoded protein: CASSLAGTNYGYTF. Variable domain in full (rest from reference TRBV5-1 and TRBJ1-2): KAGVTQTPRYLIKTRGQQVTLSCSPISGHRSVSWYQQTPGQGLQFLFEYFSETQRNKGNFPGRFSGRQFSNSRSEMNVSTLELGDSALYLCASSLAGTNYGYTFGSGTRLTVV.

This clone was counted between two and nine times. V usage is TRBV5-1 and J usage is TRBJ1-1, with D tentatively TRBD1 (5 bases). The CDR3 loop spans 15 amino acids. Germline loops: CDR1 SGHRS, CDR2 YFSETQ. With 7 bases removed from V and 1 base from J, the gap between germline ends came to 17 bases. The CDR3 loop is CASSKGGASNTEAFF. The DNA for the CDR3 is TGCGCCAGCTCCAAAGGAGGGGCCTCGAACACTGAAGCTTTCTTT.

The V gene is TRBV19, the J gene TRBJ1-5; 8 bases fit TRBD1. CDR1 LNHDA and CDR2 SQIVND come from the germline V gene (reference sequence). The CDR3 is 15 residues long. With V trimmed by 8 bases and J by 5 bases, 11 bases remained unmatched. The CDR3 loop reads CASSPSDREDQPQHF. The CDR3 DNA reads TGTGCCAGTTCCCCTTCGGACAGGGAGGATCAGCCCCAGCATTTT.

The rearrangement uses TRBV6-5 and TRBJ2-7; 13 bases match TRBD2. The CDR3 length is 15 residues. J was trimmed by 2 bases and V by 6 bases; bases with no gene match: 4. Per germline, CDR1 MNHEY and CDR2 SVGAGI. CDR3 sequence reads: CASSRGTSGTYEQYF. DNA of the CDR3: TGTGCCAGCAGCCGGGGGACTAGCGGGACCTACGAGCAGTACTTC.

This clone was found once. The chain has TRBV6-5 and TRBJ1-3; a weak D match, TRBD1 (5 bases). CDR3 length: 14 residues. Per the germline V gene, CDR1 is MNHEY and CDR2 is SVGAGI. Trimming shortened V by 8 bases and J by 0 bases, and 11 bases separated the two germline ends. For the CDR3, the DNA is TGTGCCAGCGGGGGGGGAACCTCTGGAAACACCATATATTTT. Translating it yields CASGGGTSGNTIYF.

The chain combines TRBV19 with TRBJ1-1; tentatively, D is TRBD1 (5 bases). Germline values: CDR1 LNHDA, CDR2 SQIVND (reference sequence). V dropped 2 bases and J dropped 11 bases, with 27 bases sitting between them. CDR3 length equals 17 residues. The CDR3 bases are TGTGCCAGTAGTATAAGGAGGGGTAAGGGTATCCAACGAGATGCTTTCTTT. Its protein product is CASSIRRGKGIQRDAFF. The full variable domain, with the rest looked up from reference TRBV19 and TRBJ1-1, is DGGITQSPKYLFRKEGQNVTLSCEQNLNHDAMYWYRQDPGQGLRLIYYSQIVNDFQKGDIAEGYSVSREKKESFPLTVTSAQKNPTAFYLCASSIRRGKGIQRDAFFGQGTRLTVV.

V is TRBV15 and J is TRBJ1-4; D is unclear. Between the trimmed V and J ends, which lost 8 bases and 4 bases, there was a span of 11 bases. This CDR3 comprises 13 residues. Germline loops: CDR1 LNHNV, CDR2 YYDKDF (reference sequence). CDR3 nucleotide sequence: TGTGCCACCCGGAGGGCCCTTAATGAAAAACTGTTTTTT. It codes for CATRRALNEKLFF.